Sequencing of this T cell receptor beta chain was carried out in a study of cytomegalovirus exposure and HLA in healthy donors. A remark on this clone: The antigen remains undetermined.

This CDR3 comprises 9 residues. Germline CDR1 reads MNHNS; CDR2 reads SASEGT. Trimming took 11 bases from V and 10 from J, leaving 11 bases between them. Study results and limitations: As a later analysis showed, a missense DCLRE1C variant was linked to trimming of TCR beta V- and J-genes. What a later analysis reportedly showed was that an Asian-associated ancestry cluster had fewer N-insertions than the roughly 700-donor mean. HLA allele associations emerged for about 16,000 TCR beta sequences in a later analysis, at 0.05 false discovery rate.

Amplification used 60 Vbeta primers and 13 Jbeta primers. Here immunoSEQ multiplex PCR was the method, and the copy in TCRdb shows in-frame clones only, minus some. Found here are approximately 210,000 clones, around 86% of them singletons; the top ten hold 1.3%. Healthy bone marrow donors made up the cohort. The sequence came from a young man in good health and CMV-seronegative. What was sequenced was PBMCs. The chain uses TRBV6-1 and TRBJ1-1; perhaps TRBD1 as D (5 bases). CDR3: CAGGEGAFF. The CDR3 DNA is TGTGCCGGGGGGGAAGGAGCTTTCTTT.